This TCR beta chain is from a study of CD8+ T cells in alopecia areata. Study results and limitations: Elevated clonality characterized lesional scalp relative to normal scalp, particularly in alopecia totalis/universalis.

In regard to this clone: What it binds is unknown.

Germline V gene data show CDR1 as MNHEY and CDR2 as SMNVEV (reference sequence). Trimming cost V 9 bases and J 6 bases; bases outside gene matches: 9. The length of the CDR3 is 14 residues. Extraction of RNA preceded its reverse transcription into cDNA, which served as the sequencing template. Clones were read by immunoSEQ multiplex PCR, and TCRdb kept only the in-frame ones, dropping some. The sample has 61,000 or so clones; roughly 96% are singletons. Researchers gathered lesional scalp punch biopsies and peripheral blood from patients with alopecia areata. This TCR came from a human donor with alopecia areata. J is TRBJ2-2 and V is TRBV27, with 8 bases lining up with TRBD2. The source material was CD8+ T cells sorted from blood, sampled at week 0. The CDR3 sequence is CASGIAGGAGELFF. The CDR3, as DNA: TGTGCCAGTGGGATCGCGGGGGGCGCCGGGGAGCTGTTTTTT.